The 15 T cell receptor beta chains given below trace back to one sample, sequenced in a study of CD8 T cells in ankylosing spondylitis. TCRdb processed the 5' RACE reads anew with MiXCR; each CDR3 protein has one entry. The sample lists about 340,000 distinct CDR3 sequences, 6.5% to 10% seen once, with roughly 14% in the top ten. These receptors are not linked to any known antigen. Findings of the study overall: A TCR beta motif of about 8 highly homologous variants appeared characteristic of ankylosing spondylitis blood.

Sequenced: blood, either unsorted or a sorted T cell fraction (not recorded which). The receptors were gathered from a male donor with ankylosing spondylitis.

This clonotype was observed many times. CDR3 nucleotide sequence: TGCAGTGCGGGATCGGACAGAACCTACGAGCAGTACTTC. This translates into CSAGSDRTYEQYF. This rearrangement joins TRBV20-1 to TRBJ2-7, with D possibly being TRBD1 (6 bases). The CDR3 spans 13 residues. The V end lost 6 bases, the J end lost 2 bases, and 14 bases lay between the germline ends. The germline V gene has CDR1 DFQATT and CDR2 SNEGSKA (reference sequence).

This clonotype came up many times. The rearrangement links TRBV27 to TRBJ1-6; 7 nucleotides align to TRBD1. The germline V gene encodes CDR1 MNHEY and CDR2 SMNVEV (reference sequence). This CDR3 spans 15 amino acids. Trimming took 4 bases from V and 10 from J; bases not matched to a gene: 10. The CDR3 here is CASSSTTGVTSPLHF. The CDR3 region has the DNA TGTGCCAGCAGTTCAACTACAGGGGTAACGTCACCCCTCCACTTT.

The genes are TRBV20-1 and TRBJ2-1, with D perhaps matching TRBD2 (7 bases). Trimming removed 1 base at V and 5 bases at J, with 15 bases between. CDR3 size: 15 residues. Germline values: CDR1 DFQATT, CDR2 SNEGSKA (reference sequence). The CDR3 is CSARGWGGYDNEQFF. DNA for the CDR3: TGCAGTGCTAGAGGTTGGGGGGGCTACGACAATGAGCAGTTCTTC.

This clonotype was counted only a few times. The chain has TRBV18 and TRBJ1-6, with a possible D match to TRBD1 (5 bases). The CDR3 covers 12 residues. Germline CDR1 and CDR2: KGHSH and LQKENI. V gave up 8 bases and J gave up 7 bases, with 9 bases separating them. The DNA of the CDR3 is TGTGCCAGCCGGCCAGGGAATTCACCCCTCCACTTT. Translated: CASRPGNSPLHF.

This clonotype was found a few times. V gene TRBV12-3 or TRBV12-4 combines with J gene TRBJ1-5, with 9 nucleotides matching TRBD1. CDR3 length equals 13 residues. V was pared by 11 bases and J by 7 bases, with 9 bases of the junction left unmatched. The CDR3 sequence: CAVSTGGRQPQHF. The CDR3 coding sequence is TGTGCCGTTTCAACAGGGGGCCGACAGCCCCAGCATTTT.

This clonotype was observed at least ten times. The V gene is TRBV4-2, the J gene TRBJ2-1; the match to TRBD2 covers 11 bases. V lost 2 bases to trimming and J lost 4 bases; unmatched junction nucleotides: 7. Germline CDR1 and CDR2: LGHNA and YNFKEQ. The CDR3 extends over 17 amino acids. In DNA, the CDR3 is TGTGCCAGCAGCCAATACGTAGCGGGAGGGACATACAATGAGCAGTTCTTC. This translates into CASSQYVAGGTYNEQFF.

This clonotype was seen many times. The chain combines TRBV24-1 with TRBJ2-3, with D possibly being TRBD1 or TRBD2 (5 bases each). V was trimmed by 10 bases and J by 0 bases, leaving 19 bases between them. CDR1 KGHDR and CDR2 SFDVKD come from the germline V gene. CDR3 length: 16 amino acids. Here the CDR3 DNA reads TGTGCCACGTCCAGCCCCAGGGAGTCCAGCACAGATACGCAGTATTTT. Translated, it gives CATSSPRESSTDTQYF.

This clonotype was counted at least ten times. The V and J genes are TRBV20-1 and TRBJ2-1; a possible D gene is TRBD2 (7 bases). V shed 6 bases and J shed 3 bases, with 15 bases lying between them. Germline CDR1 DFQATT, CDR2 SNEGSKA (reference sequence). The CDR3 is 14 amino acids. CDR3 amino acids: CSAGGGGIYNEQFF. Written as DNA, the CDR3 is TGCAGTGCGGGGGGGGGCGGTATCTACAATGAGCAGTTCTTC.

The chain combines TRBV11-3 with TRBJ2-1; 9 bases align to TRBD2. Germline V CDR1 and CDR2: SGHNT, YENEEA. The CDR3 sequence is 15 residues long. V gave up 5 bases and J gave up 6 bases; unmatched junction bases: 8. The CDR3 sequence: CASSRLAGYSNEQFF. For the CDR3, the DNA is TGTGCCAGCAGCCGCCTAGCGGGATATAGCAATGAGCAGTTCTTC.

This chain joins TRBV10-3 and TRBJ1-5; D perhaps matches TRBD1 (5 bases). This CDR3 is built from 15 residues. With 11 bases removed from V and 3 bases from J, the gap between germline ends came to 20 bases. In germline, CDR1 is ENHRY, CDR2 SYGVKD. The CDR3 coding sequence is TGTGCCTCGCGTGACCCCCGTGGGGCCAATCAGCCCCAGCATTTT. The encoded protein is CASRDPRGANQPQHF.

V and J are TRBV20-1 and TRBJ1-5; 7 bases map to TRBD1. V lost 3 bases to trimming and J lost 5 bases; unmatched junction nucleotides: 4. Germline CDR1 reads DFQATT; CDR2 reads SNEGSKA (reference sequence). The CDR3 is 13 amino acids. The CDR3 loop is CSARGQGDQPQHF. Written as DNA, the CDR3 is TGCAGTGCTAGGGGTCAGGGGGATCAGCCCCAGCATTTT.

In its sample, this clonotype was seen many times. V usage is TRBV7-2 and J usage is TRBJ2-7, with D possibly matching TRBD1 (6 bases). CDR1 SGHTA and CDR2 FQGNSA come from the germline V gene. The CDR3 has 14 amino acids. Trimming left V 1 base short and J 2 bases short, with 9 bases between. CDR3 loop: CASSLEGQAYEQYF. The DNA of the CDR3 is TGTGCCAGCAGCTTAGAGGGACAAGCCTACGAGCAGTACTTC. The full variable domain, its missing parts supplied by reference TRBV7-2 and TRBJ2-7, is GAGVSQSPSNKVTEKGKDVELRCDPISGHTALYWYRQSLGQGLEFLIYFQGNSAPDKSGLPSDRFSAERTGGSVSTLTIQRTQQEDSAVYLCASSLEGQAYEQYFGPGTRLTVT.

The chain is built from TRBV20-1 and TRBJ2-7, with 8 positions matching TRBD2. Looked up from germline, CDR1 is DFQATT and CDR2 is SNEGSKA (reference sequence). The CDR3 is made up of 14 amino acids. The ends lost 1 base at V and 1 base at J; junction bases unmatched: 3. The DNA of the CDR3 is TGCAGTGCTAGAGGCCCTAGCGGGTCCTACGAGCAGTACTTC. This sequence encodes CSARGPSGSYEQYF.

The CDR3 DNA reads TGTGCCATCAGGAGGACTAGCTCCCAAGAGACCCAGTACTTC. It codes for CAIRRTSSQETQYF. The chain couples TRBV10-3 to TRBJ2-5, with 8 positions matching TRBD2. The germline V gene has CDR1 ENHRY and CDR2 SYGVKD. The CDR3 totals 14 residues. The V segment lost 6 bases and the J segment 1 base; nucleotides outside the gene matches: 4.

The sample holds a few counts of this clonotype. V gene TRBV20-1 combines with J gene TRBJ2-4; TRBD2 matches 10 bases. Germline CDR1 reads DFQATT; CDR2 reads SNEGSKA (reference sequence). V lost 6 bases and J lost 6; bases outside the gene matches: 8. CDR3 size: 14 residues. The CDR3 sequence: CSAAPSGRANIQYF. DNA of the CDR3: TGCAGTGCCGCTCCAAGCGGGAGGGCAAACATTCAGTACTTC.